These T cell receptor beta chains were read from a single sample in a study of vaccination and CD4 T cells after COVID-19. Their antigens are not known. One entry per CDR3 protein results from TCRdb running MiXCR on the PCR reads. The data contain roughly 24,000 distinct CDR3 sequences, around 30% of them singletons. The source material was CD4+ T cells from blood, cultured in vitro, sampled about 7 months after SARS-CoV-2 vaccination. The receptor source for this set is a human donor who had recovered from COVID-19. CDR3s include the opening cysteine and the closing phenylalanine or tryptophan. The D gene is left open where the match is weak. A row's size may be missing; if present it is once, few, many or a size class.

j_call d_call v_call clone_size cdr3_nt cdr3_aa
TRBJ2-7 TRBD1 TRBV6-1 few TGTGCCAGCAGTGTTACGCGTACAGGGGGCTACGAGCAGTACTTC CASSVTRTGGYEQYF
TRBJ2-7 . TRBV21-1 . TGTGCCAGCAGCAAAGCGCGGTTGACTAGCGGGGCCCGAGTCCACGAGCAGTACTTC CASSKARLTSGARVHEQYF
TRBJ2-1 TRBD2 TRBV6-1 . TGTGCCAGCAGCAAGAGCGGGACCACATACAATGAGCAGTTCTTC CASSKSGTTYNEQFF
TRBJ1-6 TRBD1 TRBV27 few TGTGCCAGCAGTTCCGACGGACAGGCCCATTCACCCCTCCACTTT CASSSDGQAHSPLHF
TRBJ2-7 TRBD1 TRBV11-2 medium-sized TGTGCCAGCAGCGACCCCGGGACAGGGGGCTACGAGCAGTACTTC CASSDPGTGGYEQYF
TRBJ1-2 . TRBV6-2/TRBV6-3 . TGTGCCAGCAGTTCGCGCCGACCCGACAGACCTAACTATGGCTACACCTTC CASSSRRPDRPNYGYTF
TRBJ2-3 TRBD2 TRBV20-1 few TGCAGTGCTTTCGGGACTAGCGGGAGGGGAAGCACAGATACGCAGTATTTT CSAFGTSGRGSTDTQYF
TRBJ1-2 TRBD1 TRBV5-1 . TGCGCCAGCAGCTGGACAGGAAGTGGCTACACCTTC CASSWTGSGYTF
TRBJ2-3 . TRBV20-1 . TGCAGTGCTGAGGACAGGAGGGAAGCCACAGATACGCAGTATTTT CSAEDRREATDTQYF
TRBJ2-5 TRBD2 TRBV20-1 . TGCAGTGCGGGCGGGGACTACCTCCCGGGGACCCAGTACTTC CSAGGDYLPGTQYF
TRBJ2-7 TRBD1 TRBV7-8 . TGTGCCAGCAGCTTAGTAGGACAGGGTGGCTACGAGCAGTACTTC CASSLVGQGGYEQYF
TRBJ1-6 . TRBV7-3 . TGCGCCAGCAGCGGGGTTCGAGATTCACCCCTCCACTTT CASSGVRDSPLHF
TRBJ2-6 . TRBV19 few TGTGCCAGTAGTATGGAGGGCCGGCGTGGGGCCAACGTCCTGACTTTC CASSMEGRRGANVLTF
TRBJ1-1 . TRBV6-1 . TGTGCCAGCAGAGATAGGGAAGGTTCGGCTTTCTTT CASRDREGSAFF
TRBJ2-3 TRBD2 TRBV20-1 . TGCAGTGCTATGACTAGCGGGAGATGGGATACGCAGTATTTT CSAMTSGRWDTQYF
TRBJ2-1 . TRBV7-2 . TGTGCCAGCAGCTTAGCCTTGGAGGATGAGCAGTTCTTC CASSLALEDEQFF
TRBJ2-1 TRBD2 TRBV20-1 few TGCAGTGCGTCGACTAGCGGGAGACACTCCTACAATGAGCAGTTCTTC CSASTSGRHSYNEQFF
TRBJ2-1 . TRBV20-1 . TGCAGGGCGGATCCAGTGGATTCCCACTACAATGAGCAGTTCTTC CRADPVDSHYNEQFF
TRBJ2-5 TRBD1 TRBV20-1 . TGCAGTGCTGCGGCTGGACAGGGTAAAGAGACCCAGTACTTC CSAAAGQGKETQYF
TRBJ2-3 TRBD2 TRBV7-2 few TGTGCCAGCAGCACCAGGAGCGGGAGGACAGATACGCAGTATTTT CASSTRSGRTDTQYF
TRBJ1-1 . TRBV18 once TGTGCCAGCTCAGCTGCTGGGGGGGGCAGGTGGGCTGAAGCTTTCTTT CASSAAGGGRWAEAFF
TRBJ2-1 . TRBV20-1 few TGCAGTGCTAGCGTGCAGGAGACAATAAATGAGCAGTTCTTC CSASVQETINEQFF
TRBJ2-7 . TRBV6-1 few TGTGCCAGCAGCACAGGGATCAGCTACGAGCAGTACTTC CASSTGISYEQYF
TRBJ2-5 TRBD1 TRBV20-1 few TGCAGCCAGAATCAGGGGGCGAAGACCCAGTACTTC CSQNQGAKTQYF
TRBJ1-5 . TRBV20-1 . TGCAGTGCTAGTCGGGTGGCCAACAATCAGCCCCAGCATTTT CSASRVANNQPQHF
TRBJ2-7 TRBD2 TRBV7-9 few TGTGCCAGCAGCCCTAGCGGGAGCCTCTCCTACGAGCAGTACTTC CASSPSGSLSYEQYF
TRBJ2-3 TRBD1 TRBV7-9 . TGTGCCAGCAGCTTATACTTGGGACAGGGGGTTTCAGATACGCAGTATTTT CASSLYLGQGVSDTQYF
TRBJ2-7 . TRBV20-1 . TGCAGTGTCGGATCGTGGGGGGAGCAGTACTTC CSVGSWGEQYF
TRBJ2-7 . TRBV7-2 . TGTGCCAGCAGCTTAGGTGGGGCCGCGCAGTACTTC CASSLGGAAQYF
TRBJ2-7 . TRBV20-1 . TGCAGTGTATCGACTGGTCTCGAGCAGTACTTC CSVSTGLEQYF
TRBJ2-6 TRBD2 TRBV28 . TGTGCCAGCAGTCGGGGGGGGACTGGGGCCAACGTCCTGACTTTC CASSRGGTGANVLTF
TRBJ2-3 . TRBV20-1 few TGCAGTGCTAGAGATCAGGCAGAGGATTACCCAGATACGCAGTATTTT CSARDQAEDYPDTQYF
TRBJ1-6 . TRBV4-2 few TGTGCCAGCAGCCAAGAATTGGATTCACCCCTCCACTTT CASSQELDSPLHF
TRBJ1-2 TRBD1 TRBV20-1 . TGCAGTGCGGATGGACAGGGGGCAGTATTCTATGGCTACACCTTC CSADGQGAVFYGYTF
TRBJ2-5 TRBD2 TRBV6-2/TRBV6-3 . TGTGCCAGCAGTTACGAGTTTTGGAGAGCCCGGGCGAGCGGGAGGCAAGAGACCCAGTACTTC CASSYEFWRARASGRQETQYF
TRBJ1-2 TRBD1 TRBV28 . TGTGCCAGCAGTTTATCGGGCAGGGGGATAACGGCGGACTATGGCTACACCTTC CASSLSGRGITADYGYTF
TRBJ2-7 . TRBV10-3 once TGTGCCATCAGTGTTGTTGACGGCGAGCAGTACTTC CAISVVDGEQYF
TRBJ2-3 TRBD1 TRBV20-1 . TGCAGTGCTGGAGTGACAGGGGAAACAGATACGCAGTATTTT CSAGVTGETDTQYF
TRBJ2-3 . TRBV7-9 . TGTGCCAGCAGCTTAGGGCGGGGCACAGATACGCAGTATTTT CASSLGRGTDTQYF
TRBJ2-5 TRBD2 TRBV7-6 . TGTGCCAGCAGCCCCCCCGGACTAGCGGGAATAGAGACCCAGTACTTC CASSPPGLAGIETQYF
TRBJ1-2 . TRBV6-1 . TGTGCCAGCAGTATTCGCGTGGGTGTGGATGGCTACACCTTC CASSIRVGVDGYTF
TRBJ1-2 . TRBV7-3 few TGTGCCAGCAGCTTATCTGGGGGCCAAGGCTACACCTTC CASSLSGGQGYTF
TRBJ1-5 TRBD1 TRBV15 once TGTGCCGCCAGCAGACAGGGTTTGAGCAATCAGCCCCAGCATTTT CAASRQGLSNQPQHF
TRBJ2-7 TRBD1 TRBV6-1 . TGTGCCAGCCGTCAGGGGGCCCAAAACGAGCAGTACTTC CASRQGAQNEQYF